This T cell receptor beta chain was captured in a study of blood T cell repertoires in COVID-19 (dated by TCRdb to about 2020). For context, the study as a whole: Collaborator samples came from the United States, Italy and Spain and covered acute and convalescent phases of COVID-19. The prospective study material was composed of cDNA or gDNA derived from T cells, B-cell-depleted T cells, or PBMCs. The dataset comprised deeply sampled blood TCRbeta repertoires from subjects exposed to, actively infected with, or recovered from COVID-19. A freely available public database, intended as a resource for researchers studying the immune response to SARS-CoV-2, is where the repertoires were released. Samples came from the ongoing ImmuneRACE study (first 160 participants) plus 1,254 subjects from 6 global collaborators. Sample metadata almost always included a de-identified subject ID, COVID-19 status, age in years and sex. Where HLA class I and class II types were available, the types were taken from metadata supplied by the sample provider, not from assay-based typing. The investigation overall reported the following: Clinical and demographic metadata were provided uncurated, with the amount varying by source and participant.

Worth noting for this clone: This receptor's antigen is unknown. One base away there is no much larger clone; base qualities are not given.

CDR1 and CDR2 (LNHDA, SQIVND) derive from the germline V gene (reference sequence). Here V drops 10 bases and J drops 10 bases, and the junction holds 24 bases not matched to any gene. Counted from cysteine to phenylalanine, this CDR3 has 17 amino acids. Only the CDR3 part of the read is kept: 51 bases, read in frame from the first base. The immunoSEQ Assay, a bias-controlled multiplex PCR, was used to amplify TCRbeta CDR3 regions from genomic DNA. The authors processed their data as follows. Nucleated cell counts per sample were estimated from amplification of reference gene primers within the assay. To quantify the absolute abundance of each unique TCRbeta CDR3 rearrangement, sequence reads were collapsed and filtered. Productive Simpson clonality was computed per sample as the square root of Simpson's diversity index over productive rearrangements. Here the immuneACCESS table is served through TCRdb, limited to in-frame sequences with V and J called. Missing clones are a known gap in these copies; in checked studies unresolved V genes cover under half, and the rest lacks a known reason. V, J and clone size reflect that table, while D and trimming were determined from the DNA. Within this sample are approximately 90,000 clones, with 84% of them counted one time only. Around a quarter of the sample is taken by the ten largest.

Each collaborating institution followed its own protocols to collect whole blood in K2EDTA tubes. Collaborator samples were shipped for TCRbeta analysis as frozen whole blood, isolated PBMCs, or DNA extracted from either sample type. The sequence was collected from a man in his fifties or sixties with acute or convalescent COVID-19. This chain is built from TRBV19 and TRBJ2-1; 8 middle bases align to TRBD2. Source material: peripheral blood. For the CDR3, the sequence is CATSSRGAGGFSKEQFF. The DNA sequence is TGTGCCACCTCAAGCCGGGGGGCGGGAGGTTTTTCAAAAGAGCAGTTCTTC.